The 7 T cell receptor beta chains listed next were all sequenced from one sample in a study of CD8+CD57+ T cells in acquired aplastic anemia. Genomic DNA constituted the template upon which TCR beta VDJ and CDR3 profiling was performed. TCRdb recomputed calls from the reads with MiXCR, one row per CDR3 protein. Of over 150,000 distinct CDR3 sequences listed, 60% to 80% are singletons. Previously, flow cytometry had revealed CD8+CD57+ cell expansion in the patients chosen for sequencing. The sequenced material came from sorted CD4+, CD8+, or CD8+CD57+ T cells (not recorded which) from PBMCs. The receptors here all came from a human donor with aplastic anemia.

This clonotype was counted between two and nine times. The chain employs TRBV10-3 and TRBJ2-1; maybe TRBD2 (5 bases). The V and J ends lost 4 bases and 6 bases respectively, with 13 bases between them. The germline gives CDR1 ENHRY, CDR2 SYGVKD. This CDR3 contains 14 residues. The CDR3 bases are TGTGCCATCAGTGCCGGGAAAGCGGCCAATGAGCAGTTCTTC. Translation gives CAISAGKAANEQFF.

This clonotype was seen a single time. The genes are TRBV6-1 and TRBJ2-7; possible D gene TRBD2, 5 bases. V dropped 5 bases and J dropped 6 bases, with 14 bases sitting between them. The CDR3 covers 13 residues. Looked up from germline, CDR1 is MNHNS and CDR2 is SASEGT. The CDR3 spells CASSLRGSGEQYF. CDR3 nucleotide sequence: TGTGCCAGCAGTTTACGAGGGTCTGGCGAGCAGTACTTC.

This chain's CDR3 is CASSLGFTGELFF. The CDR3, as DNA: TGTGCCAGCAGCTTAGGATTCACCGGGGAGCTGTTTTTT. V is TRBV11-2 and J is TRBJ2-2, with no clear D. The germline V gene has CDR1 SGHAT and CDR2 FQNNGV. Trimming shortened V by 1 base and J by 4 bases, and 4 bases separated the two germline ends. The CDR3 runs 13 residues. The full variable domain, its missing parts supplied by reference TRBV11-2 and TRBJ2-2, is EAGVAQSPRYKIIEKRQSVAFWCNPISGHATLYWYQQILGQGPKLLIQFQNNGVVDDSQLPKDRFSAERLKGVDSTLKIQPAKLEDSAVYLCASSLGFTGELFFGEGSRLTVL.

This chain uses TRBV7-9 with TRBJ2-7, with 7 bases that match TRBD1. The CDR3 is made up of 14 amino acids. V was clipped by 5 bases and J by 3 bases; unmatched bases: 7. Germline V gives CDR1 SEHNR, CDR2 FQNEAQ (reference sequence). The CDR3 bases are TGTGCCAGCAGCCGAACAGGGGTAGACTACGAGCAGTACTTC. Protein: CASSRTGVDYEQYF.

V and J are TRBV2 and TRBJ1-2; no reliable D call. The CDR3 is made up of 14 amino acids. Trimming removed 4 bases at V and 3 bases at J, with 12 bases between. Germline CDR1 is SNHLY and CDR2 is FYNNEI. CDR3 protein: CASSARTGDYGYTF. The CDR3 coding sequence is TGTGCCAGCAGTGCCAGAACGGGAGACTATGGCTACACCTTC.

DNA of the CDR3: TGTGCCAGCAGTGGACGGGGGGTAAACAATGAGCAGTTCTTC. Protein product: CASSGRGVNNEQFF. This chain joins TRBV6-4 and TRBJ2-1; 7 bases align to TRBD2. In germline, CDR1 is MRHNA, CDR2 SNTAGT. V gave up 4 bases and J gave up 5 bases; unmatched junction bases: 5. This CDR3 is built from 14 residues.

The V and J genes are TRBV19 and TRBJ2-7; no firm D call. The germline CDR1 and CDR2 sequences are LNHDA and SQIVND (reference sequence). The length of the CDR3 is 13 residues. Deletions cut 3 bases from V and 3 bases from J, with 9 bases between. The CDR3 DNA reads as TGTGCCAGTAGTATCGCACAGAGCTACGAGCAGTACTTC. Translated, it gives CASSIAQSYEQYF. Full variable domain (remainder filled in from reference TRBV19 and TRBJ2-7): DGGITQSPKYLFRKEGQNVTLSCEQNLNHDAMYWYRQDPGQGLRLIYYSQIVNDFQKGDIAEGYSVSREKKESFPLTVTSAQKNPTAFYLCASSIAQSYEQYFGPGTRLTVT.